These T cell receptor beta chains were read from a single sample in a study of T cells in Graves' hyperthyroidism and ophthalmopathy. TCRdb recomputed calls from the multiplex PCR reads with MiXCR, one row per CDR3 protein. The sample lists around 340,000 distinct CDR3 sequences; roughly 23% were seen once. Sequenced input: blood. These receptors came from a woman aged 45-59 years with Graves' hyperthyroidism. Both conserved end residues are part of each CDR3. Each record gives: D gene, J gene, V gene, clone size, CDR3 protein, CDR3 DNA. The D gene is left open where the match is weak. Some rows have no size entry. The others give once, few or many, or a class for an expanded clone.

d_gene: TRBD2
j_gene: TRBJ2-3
v_gene: TRBV30
abundance: .
CDR3aa: CAWKGREIDTDTQYF
CDR3nt: TGTGCCTGGAAGGGGCGGGAGATCGACACAGATACGCAGTATTTT

d_gene: .
j_gene: TRBJ1-5
v_gene: TRBV7-2
abundance: many
CDR3aa: CASSKTGGNQPQHF
CDR3nt: TGTGCCAGCAGCAAGACGGGGGGCAATCAGCCCCAGCATTTT

d_gene: .
j_gene: TRBJ1-6
v_gene: TRBV27
abundance: .
CDR3aa: CASRIGETYNSPLHF
CDR3nt: TGTGCCAGCAGGATAGGTGAAACTTATAATTCACCCCTCCACTTT

d_gene: TRBD1
j_gene: TRBJ2-7
v_gene: TRBV6-1
abundance: many
CDR3aa: CARSGTGGYEQYF
CDR3nt: TGTGCCAGATCCGGGACAGGGGGCTACGAGCAGTACTTC

d_gene: TRBD2
j_gene: TRBJ2-1
v_gene: TRBV27
abundance: many
CDR3aa: CASDASGRAGNEQFF
CDR3nt: TGTGCCAGCGACGCTAGCGGGAGGGCCGGCAATGAGCAGTTCTTC

d_gene: .
j_gene: TRBJ2-4
v_gene: TRBV28
abundance: many
CDR3aa: CASTPRPYGLLAKNIQYF
CDR3nt: TGTGCCAGCACGCCTCGGCCTTACGGGCTATTGGCCAAAAACATTCAGTACTTC

d_gene: .
j_gene: TRBJ1-4
v_gene: TRBV3-1
abundance: many
CDR3aa: CASSQRSSGDKLFF
CDR3nt: TGTGCCAGCAGCCAACGATCCTCGGGTGATAAACTGTTTTTT

d_gene: .
j_gene: TRBJ2-7
v_gene: TRBV12-3/TRBV12-4
abundance: many
CDR3aa: CASSQGTYEQYF
CDR3nt: TGTGCCAGCAGTCAGGGGACTTACGAGCAGTACTTC

d_gene: .
j_gene: TRBJ2-1
v_gene: TRBV12-3/TRBV12-4
abundance: many
CDR3aa: CASSLMGNEQFF
CDR3nt: TGTGCCAGCAGTTTAATGGGGAATGAGCAGTTCTTC

d_gene: .
j_gene: TRBJ1-6
v_gene: TRBV20-1
abundance: .
CDR3aa: CSARAGINSPLHF
CDR3nt: TGCAGTGCTAGAGCCGGGATTAATTCACCCCTCCACTTT

d_gene: TRBD2
j_gene: TRBJ2-1
v_gene: TRBV6-6
abundance: many
CDR3aa: CASSYSGGSGYNEQFF
CDR3nt: TGTGCCAGCAGTTACTCGGGGGGGAGCGGCTACAATGAGCAGTTCTTC

d_gene: .
j_gene: TRBJ1-1
v_gene: TRBV20-1
abundance: .
CDR3aa: CSGTVGNTEAFF
CDR3nt: TGCAGTGGGACAGTCGGGAACACTGAAGCTTTCTTT

d_gene: TRBD2
j_gene: TRBJ2-5
v_gene: TRBV10-1
abundance: few
CDR3aa: CASSQLAGGPGTQYF
CDR3nt: TGCGCCAGCAGCCAACTAGCGGGGGGGCCAGGGACCCAGTACTTC

d_gene: .
j_gene: TRBJ2-4
v_gene: TRBV27
abundance: many
CDR3aa: CASSNRQRYIQYF
CDR3nt: TGTGCCAGCAGCAACCGACAGCGATACATTCAGTACTTC

d_gene: TRBD2
j_gene: TRBJ2-1
v_gene: TRBV5-5
abundance: few
CDR3aa: CASSHRRTSGIYNEQFF
CDR3nt: TGCGCCAGCAGCCACCGACGGACTAGCGGGATCTACAATGAGCAGTTCTTC

d_gene: TRBD2
j_gene: TRBJ2-5
v_gene: TRBV19
abundance: few
CDR3aa: CASSIRQGGYQETQYF
CDR3nt: TGTGCCAGTAGTATACGGCAGGGAGGGTACCAAGAGACCCAGTACTTC

d_gene: .
j_gene: TRBJ1-2
v_gene: TRBV27
abundance: few
CDR3aa: CASSLLGGLTGGYTF
CDR3nt: TGTGCCAGCAGTTTATTGGGGGGCCTCACGGGTGGCTACACCTTC

d_gene: .
j_gene: TRBJ2-7
v_gene: TRBV5-6
abundance: few
CDR3aa: CASSGSGGHIYEQYF
CDR3nt: TGTGCCAGCAGCGGTTCGGGGGGACACATCTACGAGCAGTACTTC

d_gene: TRBD2
j_gene: TRBJ2-3
v_gene: TRBV20-1
abundance: .
CDR3aa: CSAGGGGSGRAGADTQYF
CDR3nt: TGCAGTGCCGGGGGCGGGGGTAGCGGGAGGGCCGGGGCAGATACGCAGTATTTT

d_gene: TRBD2
j_gene: TRBJ2-1
v_gene: TRBV27
abundance: .
CDR3aa: CASSRDGAGGPFSPYNEQFF
CDR3nt: TGTGCCAGCAGTCGGGACGGGGCGGGGGGCCCCTTTAGCCCCTACAATGAGCAGTTCTTC

d_gene: TRBD1
j_gene: TRBJ2-5
v_gene: TRBV20-1
abundance: .
CDR3aa: CSARTGTETQYF
CDR3nt: TGCAGTGCTCGGACAGGGACGGAGACCCAGTACTTC

d_gene: .
j_gene: TRBJ2-6
v_gene: TRBV27
abundance: many
CDR3aa: CASRASGANVLTF
CDR3nt: TGTGCCAGCAGGGCCTCTGGGGCCAACGTCCTGACTTTC

d_gene: .
j_gene: TRBJ2-5
v_gene: TRBV9
abundance: many
CDR3aa: CASSSLGAWETQYF
CDR3nt: TGTGCCAGCAGCTCCCTGGGGGCTTGGGAGACCCAGTACTTC

d_gene: .
j_gene: TRBJ2-3
v_gene: TRBV28
abundance: many
CDR3aa: CASSFLLFTDTQYF
CDR3nt: TGTGCCAGCAGTTTTCTCCTCTTTACAGATACGCAGTATTTT

d_gene: TRBD1
j_gene: TRBJ1-6
v_gene: TRBV18
abundance: many
CDR3aa: CASSPRTGDNSPLHF
CDR3nt: TGTGCCAGCTCACCTCGGACAGGGGACAATTCACCCCTCCACTTT

d_gene: .
j_gene: TRBJ2-7
v_gene: TRBV5-1
abundance: .
CDR3aa: CASRLGSEQYF
CDR3nt: TGCGCCAGTCGGCTAGGAAGCGAGCAGTACTTC

d_gene: .
j_gene: TRBJ2-1
v_gene: TRBV10-3
abundance: many
CDR3aa: CATSYQRYNEQFF
CDR3nt: TGTGCCACTTCTTACCAAAGATACAATGAGCAGTTCTTC

d_gene: .
j_gene: TRBJ2-3
v_gene: TRBV27
abundance: many
CDR3aa: CASRRSGVPDTQYF
CDR3nt: TGTGCCAGCAGACGCAGCGGTGTCCCAGATACGCAGTATTTT

d_gene: TRBD1
j_gene: TRBJ1-2
v_gene: TRBV27
abundance: few
CDR3aa: CASSLSPGGTGYTF
CDR3nt: TGTGCCAGCAGTTTATCGCCAGGGGGCACTGGCTACACCTTC

d_gene: .
j_gene: TRBJ2-7
v_gene: TRBV20-1
abundance: many
CDR3aa: CSATKLRRRKTDEQYF
CDR3nt: TGCAGTGCTACGAAACTACGGAGGAGGAAGACAGACGAGCAGTACTTC

d_gene: .
j_gene: TRBJ2-7
v_gene: TRBV12-3/TRBV12-4
abundance: .
CDR3aa: CASSLGGKISYEQYF
CDR3nt: TGTGCCAGCAGTTTAGGAGGGAAGATCTCCTACGAGCAGTACTTC

d_gene: TRBD1
j_gene: TRBJ1-2
v_gene: TRBV5-1
abundance: many
CDR3aa: CASSSPGQIYGYTF
CDR3nt: TGCGCCAGCAGCTCTCCGGGACAGATTTATGGCTACACCTTC

d_gene: .
j_gene: TRBJ1-2
v_gene: TRBV12-3/TRBV12-4
abundance: many
CDR3aa: CASSLAGTYGYTF
CDR3nt: TGTGCCAGCAGTTTGGCAGGGACCTATGGCTACACCTTC

d_gene: .
j_gene: TRBJ2-3
v_gene: TRBV7-3
abundance: .
CDR3aa: CASSERWGHTQYF
CDR3nt: TGTGCCAGCAGCGAAAGGTGGGGACATACGCAGTATTTT

d_gene: .
j_gene: TRBJ2-1
v_gene: TRBV30
abundance: .
CDR3aa: CAWEERPGEQFF
CDR3nt: TGTGCCTGGGAGGAAAGGCCGGGTGAGCAGTTCTTC

d_gene: .
j_gene: TRBJ2-4
v_gene: TRBV15
abundance: .
CDR3aa: CATSRVTRGKLAKNIQYF
CDR3nt: TGTGCCACCAGCAGAGTAACAAGGGGGAAGTTGGCCAAAAACATTCAGTACTTC

d_gene: .
j_gene: TRBJ2-7
v_gene: TRBV27
abundance: many
CDR3aa: CASSPSRTPLHEQYF
CDR3nt: TGTGCCAGCAGTCCATCCAGGACGCCGCTCCACGAGCAGTACTTC

d_gene: .
j_gene: TRBJ2-1
v_gene: TRBV7-3
abundance: few
CDR3aa: CASSPPGGEQFF
CDR3nt: TGTGCCAGCAGCCCGCCCGGGGGTGAGCAGTTCTTC

d_gene: .
j_gene: TRBJ1-2
v_gene: TRBV20-1
abundance: many
CDR3aa: CSARTTGTYGYTF
CDR3nt: TGCAGTGCTAGAACAACAGGAACATATGGCTACACCTTC

d_gene: .
j_gene: TRBJ2-7
v_gene: TRBV28
abundance: many
CDR3aa: CASSLFKPYEQYF
CDR3nt: TGTGCCAGCAGTTTATTTAAACCCTACGAGCAGTACTTC

d_gene: TRBD2
j_gene: TRBJ2-4
v_gene: TRBV3-1
abundance: many
CDR3aa: CASSQGTSGLAKNIQYF
CDR3nt: TGTGCCAGCAGCCAAGGGACTAGCGGACTAGCCAAAAACATTCAGTACTTC